The next 6 T cell receptor beta chains were all read from a single sample in a study of vaccination effects on CD4 cells after COVID-19. What these receptors recognize is not known. ViraFEST assay sequencing came after antigen-specific CD4+ T cells were expanded with viral peptide pools. When ten to eleven days of culture had elapsed, CD4+ T cells were isolated. The study found no prior SARS-CoV-2 infection in the vaccine recipients, who tested negative for nucleocapsid antibodies. Some clones are missing from TCRdb's copy, which holds only in-frame ones; the method was immunoSEQ multiplex PCR. There are some 68,000 clones in the sample; approximately 71% occur only once, and approximately 3.7% lies in the top ten. Here the sequenced sample was CD4+ T cells from PBMCs cultured with HCoV-OC43 spike peptides, taken before COVID-19 vaccination. Subset reported: HCoV-OC43 spike overlapping peptide pool stimulation. The receptors were sampled from a human donor who received a COVID-19 vaccine.

This clone was seen a single time. The chain couples TRBV12-5 to TRBJ1-5; no reliable D call. Germline V CDR1 and CDR2: LGHNT, FRNRAP. The CDR3 is made up of 12 amino acids. V was pared by 1 base and J by 8 bases, with 6 bases between. CDR3 DNA sequence: TGTGCTAGTGGTTTGGACATCGAGCCCCAGCATTTT. Its protein product is CASGLDIEPQHF.

This chain joins TRBV19 and TRBJ2-7, with D maybe TRBD1 (5 bases). Looked up from germline, CDR1 is LNHDA and CDR2 is SQIVND (reference sequence). The CDR3 is 14 residues long. Trimming left V 4 bases short and J 7 bases short, with 17 bases between. The CDR3, as DNA: TGTGCCAGTAGTAACCCCATCAGGGTCGAGGAGCAGTACGTC. This encodes CASSNPIRVEEQYV.

This chain joins TRBV4-2 and TRBJ2-3; unclear D gene. Trimming took off 0 bases at V and 2 bases at J, with 6 bases between the two ends. This CDR3 has 14 residues. CDR1 LGHNA and CDR2 YNFKEQ come from the germline V gene. The CDR3 protein is CASSQDTFTDTQYF. The DNA of the CDR3 is TGTGCCAGCAGCCAAGATACTTTCACAGATACGCAGTATTTT.

J is TRBJ2-4 and V is TRBV5-1; tentatively, D is TRBD1 (5 bases). Germline values: CDR1 SGHRS, CDR2 YFSETQ. The CDR3 length is 18 residues. With 3 bases removed from V and 0 bases from J, the gap between germline ends came to 19 bases. CDR3 in DNA: TGCGCCAGCAGCTGGCGACAGATCCAACCACAAGCCAAAAACATTCAGTACTTC. Translation: CASSWRQIQPQAKNIQYF.

In this sample, this clone turned up a few times. This chain connects TRBV5-1 to TRBJ2-1, with D perhaps matching TRBD1 (6 bases). Deletions cut 0 bases from V and 2 bases from J, with 12 bases between. There are 16 residues in the CDR3. The germline V gene encodes CDR1 SGHRS and CDR2 YFSETQ. The CDR3 here is CASSLEAGAPYNEQFF. In DNA, the CDR3 is TGCGCCAGCAGCTTGGAGGCAGGGGCCCCCTACAATGAGCAGTTCTTC.

The chain recombines TRBV27 with TRBJ2-1; 11 bases line up with TRBD2. This CDR3 contains 15 residues. Germline CDR1 reads MNHEY; CDR2 reads SMNVEV (reference sequence). V lost 7 bases, J lost 2 bases, and 4 bases stayed unmatched. CDR3 DNA: TGTGCCAGCACCCGACTAGCGGGGCCCTACAATGAGCAGTTCTTC. This translates into CASTRLAGPYNEQFF.